This entry concerns a single TCR beta chain. Its cognate antigen is unknown. As for time point: late sampling 161 to 241 days after vaccination in a few convalescent patients. Treatment specified: roughly 10-day PBMC culture with coronavirus spike peptide pools or control peptides (ViraFEST assay). Wells that each held 1.5 million to 2 million PBMCs were cultured with 9.5 to 10 IU/ml IL-2 and about 10 ug/ml peptide pools. Sequence data for DNA of cultured CD4+ T cells were generated by the Oncomine TCR Beta short-read assay. Cultured CD4+ T cells yielded the extracted genomic DNA. TCRdb re-analysed the PCR reads in MiXCR, keeping a single row per CDR3 protein. Of more than 20,000 distinct CDR3 sequences in the sample, about 42% were seen once. The data were taken from a study of vaccination and CD4 T cells after COVID-19. CDR3 length equals 13 residues. The V end lost 2 bases, the J end lost 3 bases, and 8 bases lay between the germline ends. Germline lookup yields CDR1 MNHEY and CDR2 SMNVEV (reference sequence).

Study-level points and caveats: Convalescent patients had a median 86.3% of reactive clones appearing only post-vaccination. The researchers studied relatively few convalescent patients and omitted early post-infection timepoints.

The sample here was CD4+ T cells from blood, cultured in vitro, taken about 7 months after SARS-CoV-2 vaccination. This TCR derives from a human donor who had recovered from COVID-19. The rearrangement joins TRBV27 to TRBJ2-7; a weak D match, TRBD1 (5 bases). The DNA of the CDR3 is TGTGCCAGCAGTTTAGGGGCCATCTACGAGCAGTACTTC. Amino acids: CASSLGAIYEQYF.